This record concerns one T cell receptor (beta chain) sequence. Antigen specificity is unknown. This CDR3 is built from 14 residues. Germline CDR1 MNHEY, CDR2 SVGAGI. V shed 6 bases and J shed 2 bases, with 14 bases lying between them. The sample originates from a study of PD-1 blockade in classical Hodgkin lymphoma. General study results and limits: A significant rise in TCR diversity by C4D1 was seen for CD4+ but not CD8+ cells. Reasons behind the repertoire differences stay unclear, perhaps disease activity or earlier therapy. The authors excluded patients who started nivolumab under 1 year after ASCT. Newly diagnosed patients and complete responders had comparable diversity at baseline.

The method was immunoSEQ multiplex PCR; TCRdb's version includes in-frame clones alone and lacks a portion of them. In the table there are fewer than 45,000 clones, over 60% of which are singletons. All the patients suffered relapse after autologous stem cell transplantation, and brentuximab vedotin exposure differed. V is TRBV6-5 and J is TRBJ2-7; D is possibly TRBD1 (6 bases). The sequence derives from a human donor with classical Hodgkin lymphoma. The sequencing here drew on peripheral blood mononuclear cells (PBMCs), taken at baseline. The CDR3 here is CASRIGGMTYEQYF. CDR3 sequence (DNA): TGTGCCAGCAGGATAGGGGGTATGACCTACGAGCAGTACTTC.